This T cell receptor (beta chain) came from a study of PD-L1 blockade in urothelial cancer. As for the study in general: Atezolizumab (1,200 mg intravenously every 3 weeks) began around 2014 for patients. Patients had undergone 0 to 3 prior chemotherapy regimens.

Looked up from germline, CDR1 is MGHRA and CDR2 is YSYEKL. V gave up 5 bases and J gave up 0 bases; unmatched junction bases: 13. The CDR3 sequence is 19 residues long. The table came from immunoSEQ multiplex PCR; TCRdb's copy has only in-frame clones and leaves some out. The repertoire includes about 120,000 clones, 80% to 95% of them detected once, and approximately 3.8% sits in the top ten. Time point denoted: peripheral blood 6 weeks after treatment start. Urothelial carcinoma, locally advanced or metastatic, affected the patients. This sequence joins TRBV4-1 and TRBJ2-7; 13 bases are a match to TRBD2. This clonotype originated in a man aged 60-69 years with urothelial cancer. Sequencing was performed on PBMCs, taken around atezolizumab (anti-PD-L1) treatment. Here the CDR3 DNA reads TGCGCCAGCAGCACCCGCCCGACCGGGACTAGCGGGATCTCCTACGAGCAGTACTTC. Its translation is CASSTRPTGTSGISYEQYF.